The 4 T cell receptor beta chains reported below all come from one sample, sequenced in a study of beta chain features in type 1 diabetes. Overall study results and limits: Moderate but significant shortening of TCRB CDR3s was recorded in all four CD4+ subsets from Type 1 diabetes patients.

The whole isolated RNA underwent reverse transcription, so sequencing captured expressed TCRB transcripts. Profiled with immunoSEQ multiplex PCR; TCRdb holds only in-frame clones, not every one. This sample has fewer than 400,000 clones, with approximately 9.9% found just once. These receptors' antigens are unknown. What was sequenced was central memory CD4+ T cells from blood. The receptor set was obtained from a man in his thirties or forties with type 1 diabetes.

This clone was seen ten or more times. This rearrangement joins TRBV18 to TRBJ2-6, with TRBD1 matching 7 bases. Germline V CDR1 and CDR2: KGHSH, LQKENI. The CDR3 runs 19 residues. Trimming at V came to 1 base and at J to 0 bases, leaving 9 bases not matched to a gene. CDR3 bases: TGTGCCAGCTCACCACTGCACGGGACAGCTTCCTCTGGGGCCAACGTCCTGACTTTC. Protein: CASSPLHGTASSGANVLTF.

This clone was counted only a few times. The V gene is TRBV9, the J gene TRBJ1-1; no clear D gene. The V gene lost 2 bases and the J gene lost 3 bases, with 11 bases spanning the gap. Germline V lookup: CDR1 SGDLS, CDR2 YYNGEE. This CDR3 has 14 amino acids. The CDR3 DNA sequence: TGTGCCAGCAGCGTTAATATAATAGACACTGAAGCTTTCTTT. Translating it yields CASSVNIIDTEAFF.

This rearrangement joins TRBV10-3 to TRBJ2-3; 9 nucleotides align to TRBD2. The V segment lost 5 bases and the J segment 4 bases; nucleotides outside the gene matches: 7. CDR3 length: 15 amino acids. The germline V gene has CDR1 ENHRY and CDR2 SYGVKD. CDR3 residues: CAISKAGGEPDTQYF. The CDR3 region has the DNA TGTGCCATCAGTAAAGCGGGGGGCGAACCAGATACGCAGTATTTT.

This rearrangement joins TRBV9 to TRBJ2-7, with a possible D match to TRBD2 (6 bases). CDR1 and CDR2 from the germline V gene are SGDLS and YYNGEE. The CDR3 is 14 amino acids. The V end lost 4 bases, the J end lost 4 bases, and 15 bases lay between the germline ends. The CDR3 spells CASSPRDSVYEQYF. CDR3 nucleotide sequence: TGTGCCAGCAGCCCTCGGGACTCCGTATACGAGCAGTACTTC.